This T cell receptor (beta chain) was obtained from a study of blood T cell repertoires in COVID-19 (dated by TCRdb to 2019 to 2021). Notes on the research overall: Samples covering the acute and convalescent phases of COVID-19 were provided by collaborators in the United States, Italy and Spain. Sample metadata almost always included a de-identified subject ID, COVID-19 status, age in years and sex. Samples were obtained from the ongoing ImmuneRACE study (first 160 participants) and from 1,254 subjects provided by 6 global collaborators. The prospective study material was composed of cDNA or gDNA derived from T cells, B-cell-depleted T cells, or PBMCs. The repertoires were made available in a free public database intended to serve as a resource for research on the immune response to SARS-CoV-2. Deeply sampled blood TCRbeta repertoires from subjects exposed to, actively infected with, or recovered from COVID-19 were included in the dataset. Where available, HLA class I and class II types were taken from metadata supplied by the sample provider and were not determined by assay-based typing. Study-wide findings and limitations: Clinical and demographic metadata were provided uncurated, with the amount varying by source and participant.

TCRbeta CDR3 regions were amplified from genomic DNA using the immunoSEQ Assay, a bias-controlled multiplex PCR. On the authors' methods: The number of nucleated cells in each sample was estimated from the amplification of reference gene primers within the assay. Sequence reads were collapsed and filtered to measure the absolute abundance of every unique TCRbeta CDR3 rearrangement. For each sample, productive Simpson clonality was calculated as the square root of Simpson's diversity index across productive rearrangements. TCRdb's version of the immuneACCESS table is confined to in-frame rearrangements and falls short of the full clone set. An unresolved V gene accounts for under half of the shortfall where checked; the remainder is of unknown origin. V and J calls and clone size are given by that table; D and trimming were obtained from the DNA. This sample is represented by 60,000 to 85,000 clones; approximately 80% of them were singletons. Of the sample, less than 20% falls within the top ten clones.

From the germline V gene, CDR1 is LGHNA and CDR2 is YSLEER. Spanning cysteine to phenylalanine, the CDR3 consists of 16 amino acids. Just the 48-base CDR3 DNA is kept, in frame starting at base 1. V is cut back by 1 base and J by 5 bases, with 7 bases in the junction unmatched. In the case of this clone: No antigen is known for it. The sample holds no much larger clone one base away, and base qualities are not on file.

Collaborating institutions collected whole blood in K2EDTA tubes following their own protocols. For TCRbeta analysis, collaborators shipped samples as frozen whole blood, isolated PBMCs, or DNA extracted from either of those sample types. This TCR was sampled from a human donor in a cohort sampled during active COVID-19. Sequencing was done on a sample of peripheral blood. The sequence links TRBV4-3 to TRBJ2-1; TRBD2 lines up with 8 middle nucleotides. The CDR3 corresponds to CASSQGAGAPDNEQFF. The DNA sequence is as follows: TGCGCCAGCAGCCAAGGAGCGGGAGCGCCCGACAATGAGCAGTTCTTC.